The rows below give T cell receptor beta chains drawn from one sample of a study of graft-versus-host responses after intestinal transplantation. TCRdb's table, derived via immunoSEQ multiplex PCR, lists solely in-frame clones and lacks some. The sample lists tens of thousands of clones, 90% seen once, with about 1.3% in the top ten. For these receptors, no antigen is known. This material consisted of unstimulated CD8+ T cells sorted from spleen or lymph node cells, taken before intestinal transplant. All receptors derive from a human donor who received an intestinal transplant. The CDR3 runs from the conserved cysteine through the conserved F or W. The D gene is left open where the match is weak. Clone size is given for some rows only: seen once, a few or many times, or a class if the clone is expanded.

>TRBV11-2|-|TRBJ2-7|14|-
TGTGCCAGCAGCTTAGGTAGCGGAACCTACGAGCAGTACTTC
CASSLGSGTYEQYF
>TRBV21-1|-|TRBJ2-3|17|-
TGTGCCAGCAGCAAAGGAGGTTGGGGAGGTTCCACAGATACGCAGTATTTT
CASSKGGWGGSTDTQYF
>TRBV6-6|-|TRBJ2-3|14|TRBD2
TGTGCCAGCAGCCACCCCGGGGGGGCAGATACGCAGTATTTT
CASSHPGGADTQYF
>TRBV7-9|once|TRBJ1-4|16|-
TGTGCCAGCAGCCTAGGGACACTCCCAACTAATGAAAAACTGTTTTTT
CASSLGTLPTNEKLFF
>TRBV14|once|TRBJ1-4|14|TRBD1
TGTGCCAGCAGCCAGGGACAGCCAAATGAAAAACTGTTTTTT
CASSQGQPNEKLFF
>TRBV9|-|TRBJ2-3|13|-
TGTGCCAGCAGAAATCTAGGAACAGATACGCAGTATTTT
CASRNLGTDTQYF
>TRBV6-5|-|TRBJ2-1|12|-
TGTGCCAGCAGAGCGGAATACAATGAGCAGTTCTTC
CASRAEYNEQFF
>TRBV6-1|once|TRBJ2-7|11|-
TGTGCCAGCAGAGGGGTAGGCGAGCAGTACTTC
CASRGVGEQYF
>TRBV7-3|-|TRBJ2-2|18|TRBD2
TGTGCCAGCAGCTTAAGCCCAGGACTAGCGGAGATAACCGGGGAGCTGTTTTTT
CASSLSPGLAEITGELFF
>TRBV5-6|few|TRBJ1-1|12|-
TGTGCCAGCAGCTTGGAAGCAACTGAAGCTTTCTTT
CASSLEATEAFF
>TRBV2|-|TRBJ2-7|16|TRBD2
TGTGCCAGCAGTGAAGGGACTAGCGGGGGGGACTACGAGCAGTACTTC
CASSEGTSGGDYEQYF
>TRBV5-4|-|TRBJ1-6|10|-
TGTGCCACGCTGCGGTCACCCCTCCACTTT
CATLRSPLHF
>TRBV6-6|-|TRBJ1-5|14|-
TGTGCCAGCAGCCTAGACAGCAGCAATCAGCCCCAGCATTTT
CASSLDSSNQPQHF
>TRBV6-6|-|TRBJ1-1|15|-
TGTGCCAGCAGTTACCCCTACAGGAAGAACACTGAAGCTTTCTTT
CASSYPYRKNTEAFF
>TRBV6-1|-|TRBJ2-5|14|TRBD2
TGTGCCAGCAGCCCGCTAGCGGGGGTAGAGACCCAGTACTTC
CASSPLAGVETQYF
>TRBV2|-|TRBJ2-5|16|TRBD2
TGTGCCAGCAGTGAAGGTCTAGCGGTAGTCGGGGAGACCCAGTACTTC
CASSEGLAVVGETQYF
>TRBV27|-|TRBJ1-6|16|-
TGTGCCAGCAGTTCCGCCCCTAACTTCGCGGATTCACCCCTCCACTTT
CASSSAPNFADSPLHF
>TRBV7-2|-|TRBJ2-5|14|-
TGTGCCAGCAGCTTATACGGACAACAAGAGACCCAGTACTTC
CASSLYGQQETQYF
>TRBV7-9|-|TRBJ1-1|12|-
TGTGCCAGCAGTGGGCGAATACCTGAAGCTTTCTTT
CASSGRIPEAFF
>TRBV4-1|-|TRBJ2-7|16|-
TGCGCCAGCAGCCAAGATTGGGGGGTCCCGTTGTACGAGCAGTACTTC
CASSQDWGVPLYEQYF
>TRBV18|-|TRBJ2-7|15|-
TGTGCCAGCTCACCCGAGGGCCAGGCCTCCTACGAGCAGTACTTC
CASSPEGQASYEQYF
>TRBV4-1|-|TRBJ1-5|15|-
TGCGCCAGCAGCCAAGAAAGGGACTTCGATCAGCCCCAGCATTTT
CASSQERDFDQPQHF
>TRBV19|-|TRBJ1-5|12|-
TGTGCCGCCTCTAATAGCAATCAGCCCCAGCATTTT
CAASNSNQPQHF
>TRBV5-1|-|TRBJ2-5|14|TRBD2
TGCGCCAGCAGCTTGGACGGGGGGGGTGAGACCCAGTACTTC
CASSLDGGGETQYF
>TRBV4-1|-|TRBJ1-3|16|-
TGCGCCAGCAGCCAAGTAGCCGGCAACTCTGGAAACACCATATATTTT
CASSQVAGNSGNTIYF
>TRBV4-1|-|TRBJ1-4|14|TRBD1
TGCGCCAGCAGCCCGGGACAGGGGGGAGAAAAACTGTTTTTT
CASSPGQGGEKLFF
>TRBV21-1|-|TRBJ1-6|10|-
TGTGCCAGGGGAGATTCACCCCTCCACTTT
CARGDSPLHF
>TRBV21-1|-|TRBJ1-5|13|-
TGTGCCAGCCGGGACAGGTGGCTTCAGCCCCAGCATTTT
CASRDRWLQPQHF